The 24 T cell receptor beta chains below all came from one sample that was sequenced in a study of cytotoxic CD8 clonotypes in ibrutinib-treated CLL. The repertoire was sequenced with immunoSEQ multiplex PCR; TCRdb's copy has only in-frame clones and lacks some. Here the sample spans fewer than 400,000 clones, roughly 70% being singletons. The sample in question was PBMCs, obtained after 36 months of ibrutinib treatment. The receptors were sampled from a human donor with chronic lymphocytic leukemia.

This clone was detected once. The chain couples TRBV6-5 to TRBJ1-2; 7 nucleotides agree with TRBD1. J gave up 5 bases and V 5 bases, and 11 bases lay outside the gene matches. The CDR3 loop spans 15 amino acids. Germline assignment: CDR1 MNHEY and CDR2 SVGAGI. The CDR3 reads CASSVTGTGVYGYTF. As DNA, the CDR3 is TGTGCCAGCAGTGTGACAGGGACGGGGGTATATGGCTACACCTTC.

This clone was observed a few times. CDR3 coding DNA: TGTGCCAGCAGTTACGTAGGGGGCCCGGGCAATCAGCCCCAGCATTTT. This translates into CASSYVGGPGNQPQHF. J is TRBJ1-5 and V is TRBV6-6, with 7 bases that match TRBD1. Germline trimming cut 2 bases from V and 2 bases from J; bases unmatched to any gene: 6. Germline V gives CDR1 MNHNY, CDR2 SVGAGI (reference sequence). The CDR3 has 16 residues.

The V gene is TRBV6-6, the J gene TRBJ2-1; D not resolved. The germline V gene encodes CDR1 MNHNY and CDR2 SVGAGI (reference sequence). The V end was cut by 8 bases, the J end by 8 bases, with 16 bases between. There are 13 residues in the CDR3. In nucleotides, the CDR3 is TGTGCCAGCTCGCCAGGCCTCATCTATGAGCAGTTCTTC. Translated, it gives CASSPGLIYEQFF.

This chain connects TRBV6-5 to TRBJ2-1; 12 bases match TRBD2. Germline V gene data show CDR1 as MNHEY and CDR2 as SVGAGI. The CDR3 sequence is 16 residues long. Trimming at V came to 3 bases and at J to 7 bases, leaving 7 bases not matched to a gene. CDR3 loop: CASSYGASGGENEQFF. The CDR3 DNA follows: TGTGCCAGCAGTTATGGGGCTAGCGGGGGGGAAAATGAGCAGTTCTTC.

The chain combines TRBV7-6 with TRBJ2-1; 9 nucleotides line up with TRBD2. CDR1 SGHVS and CDR2 FNYEAQ come from the germline V gene. This CDR3 region has 17 residues. V shed 0 bases and J 2 bases; nucleotides not matched to a gene: 5. The CDR3 nucleotides read TGTGCCAGCAGCTTAGCGCTAGCGGGGATAGCCTACAATGAGCAGTTCTTC. This gives the protein CASSLALAGIAYNEQFF.

This chain connects TRBV29-1 to TRBJ1-2, with a weak D call TRBD1 (6 bases). CDR3 length: 14 residues. Deletions cut 7 bases from V and 4 bases from J, with 19 bases between. CDR1 is SQVTM, CDR2 ANQGSEA, per germline. CDR3 sequence: CSAQGGGLSYGYTF. CDR3 coding DNA: TGCAGCGCGCAAGGGGGAGGGTTAAGCTATGGCTACACCTTC. Full variable domain (rest looked up from reference TRBV29-1 and TRBJ1-2): SAVISQKPSRDICQRGTSLTIQCQVDSQVTMMFWYRQQPGQSLTLIATANQGSEATYESGFVIDKFPISRPNLTFSTLTVSNMSPEDSSIYLCSAQGGGLSYGYTFGSGTRLTVV.

This chain joins TRBV15 and TRBJ1-4; D is ambiguous. The CDR3 spans 16 residues. The germline V and J ends were trimmed by 5 bases and 8 bases, with 21 bases remaining between them. Germline V gives CDR1 LNHNV, CDR2 YYDKDF (reference sequence). The CDR3 nucleotides are TGTGCCACCAGCTGGGCCCCGGGTACCTTGGCGGAAAAACTGTTTTTT. Its protein product is CATSWAPGTLAEKLFF. Looking up the rest from reference TRBV15 and TRBJ1-4 gives the full variable domain: DAMVIQNPRYQVTQFGKPVTLSCSQTLNHNVMYWYQQKSSQAPKLLFHYYDKDFNNEADTPDNFQSRRPNTSFCFLDIRSPGLGDTAMYLCATSWAPGTLAEKLFFGSGTQLSVL.

The chain uses TRBV19 and TRBJ1-5; D is unresolved. The germline V gene encodes CDR1 LNHDA and CDR2 SQIVND (reference sequence). The CDR3 covers 14 residues. V shed 5 bases and J shed 5 bases, with 13 bases lying between them. CDR3 sequence (DNA): TGTGCCAGTAGTTCCGTCAGCCGGGATCAGCCCCAGCATTTT. This codes for CASSSVSRDQPQHF.

The rearrangement joins TRBV30 to TRBJ1-5; D remains ambiguous. Germline CDR1 is GTSNPN and CDR2 is SVGIG (reference sequence). V lost 3 bases, J lost 7 bases, and 19 bases lay in between. CDR3 size: 15 residues. CDR3 coding DNA: TGTGCCTGGAGCCCCCCGGCTATCTTTAGCCAGCCCCAGCATTTT. It specifies CAWSPPAIFSQPQHF. Supplemented by reference TRBV30 and TRBJ1-5, the full variable domain reads SQTIHQWPATLVQPVGSPLSLECTVEGTSNPNLYWYRQAAGRGLQLLFYSVGIGQISSEVPQNLSASRPQDRQFILSSKKLLLSDSGFYLCAWSPPAIFSQPQHFGDGTRLSIL.

The chain has TRBV7-2 and TRBJ2-1; the D gene is possibly TRBD2 (6 bases). CDR3 length equals 14 residues. Trimming took off 0 bases at V and 8 bases at J, with 11 bases between the two ends. The germline gives CDR1 SGHTA, CDR2 FQGNSA. In nucleotides, the CDR3 is TGTGCCAGCAGCTTAGCGGGAGGTCTCCATGAGCAGTTCTTC. Residues: CASSLAGGLHEQFF.

The rearrangement joins TRBV5-1 to TRBJ2-7; tentatively, D is TRBD1 (5 bases). Germline-derived CDR1 and CDR2 are SGHRS and YFSETQ. The CDR3 covers 14 residues. V lost 4 bases to trimming and J lost 0 bases, with 11 bases between them. The CDR3, as DNA: TGCGCCAGCAGCGTGGACACCTACTCCTACGAGCAGTACTTC. Translated: CASSVDTYSYEQYF.

The rearrangement links TRBV27 to TRBJ2-3; D not resolved. V lost 0 bases to trimming and J lost 1 base, with 2 bases between them. The CDR3 totals 13 residues. The germline gives CDR1 MNHEY, CDR2 SMNVEV (reference sequence). The CDR3 here is CASSLSGTDTQYF. CDR3 nucleotides: TGTGCCAGCAGTTTATCGGGCACAGATACGCAGTATTTT.

This clone was found a few times. The chain has TRBV19 and TRBJ1-5; no clear D. V was clipped by 3 bases and J by 0 bases, with 9 bases between them. The CDR3 runs to 15 residues. CDR1 LNHDA and CDR2 SQIVND come from the germline V gene (reference sequence). The DNA for the CDR3 is TGTGCCAGTAGTATCACACCCCATAGCAATCAGCCCCAGCATTTT. This gives the protein CASSITPHSNQPQHF. Based on the CDR3 plus reference TRBV19 and TRBJ1-5, the full variable domain is DGGITQSPKYLFRKEGQNVTLSCEQNLNHDAMYWYRQDPGQGLRLIYYSQIVNDFQKGDIAEGYSVSREKKESFPLTVTSAQKNPTAFYLCASSITPHSNQPQHFGDGTRLSIL.

The chain combines TRBV28 with TRBJ2-3; the D gene is possibly TRBD2 (5 bases). V was shortened by 6 bases and J by 6 bases, with 13 bases between the two germline ends. Germline-derived CDR1 and CDR2 are MDHEN and SYDVKM. The CDR3 is made up of 13 amino acids. CDR3 in DNA: TGTGCCAGCAGAGCTACTAGACATGATACGCAGTATTTT. Translating gives CASRATRHDTQYF.

This clone occurred a few times. The chain recombines TRBV25-1 with TRBJ2-1; D may be TRBD1 or TRBD2 (6 bases each). Germline CDR1 and CDR2: MGHDK and SYGVNS. The CDR3 consists of 13 residues. Deletions cut 5 bases from V and 8 bases from J, with 13 bases between. The CDR3 bases are TGTGCCAGCAGTTTATGGGGGGCATATGAGCAGTTCTTC. Protein sequence: CASSLWGAYEQFF.

The rearrangement joins TRBV7-9 to TRBJ2-2, with a weak D call TRBD2 (5 bases). The germline V gene has CDR1 SEHNR and CDR2 FQNEAQ (reference sequence). Trimming took 0 bases from V and 4 from J, leaving 21 bases between them. CDR3 length equals 19 residues. The chain's CDR3 is CASSLAGGLALRGTGELFF. CDR3 sequence (DNA): TGTGCCAGCAGCTTAGCGGGTGGGCTAGCCCTACGAGGCACCGGGGAGCTGTTTTTT.

This rearrangement joins TRBV15 to TRBJ2-1, with unresolved D. CDR1 and CDR2 from the germline V gene are LNHNV and YYDKDF (reference sequence). The CDR3 is made up of 13 amino acids. Trimming pared 9 bases from V and 6 bases from J, leaving 15 bases between. The CDR3 loop reads CATSPGSPNEQFF. The CDR3 DNA reads TGTGCCACGAGCCCGGGTTCGCCCAATGAGCAGTTCTTC.

The chain employs TRBV25-1 and TRBJ1-1; 8 nucleotides agree with TRBD1. With 6 bases clipped from V and 5 bases from J, the junction kept 8 bases outside the gene matches. Looked up from germline, CDR1 is MGHDK and CDR2 is SYGVNS. The CDR3 contains 14 residues. CDR3 sequence: CASRAGTGGTEAFF. For the CDR3, the DNA is TGTGCCAGCAGAGCCGGGACAGGCGGGACTGAAGCTTTCTTT.

The CDR3 DNA reads as TGCAGCGTTGGGGAGGGCACCGGGGAGCTGTTTTTT. Protein: CSVGEGTGELFF. The chain carries TRBV29-1 and TRBJ2-2, with TRBD2 matching over 7 bases. Germline V CDR1 and CDR2: SQVTM, ANQGSEA. After removal of 4 bases from V and 4 bases from J, the junction contained 0 bases not matched to a gene. The length of the CDR3 is 12 residues.

This chain joins TRBV27 and TRBJ2-2; D not resolved. This CDR3 is built from 17 residues. Germline V gives CDR1 MNHEY, CDR2 SMNVEV (reference sequence). V lost 7 bases, J lost 1 base, and 19 bases lay in between. The CDR3 reads CASTQRAWTVNTGELFF. The DNA for the CDR3 is TGTGCCAGCACCCAAAGGGCTTGGACGGTGAACACCGGGGAGCTGTTTTTT.

This sequence joins TRBV6-6 and TRBJ2-1; TRBD2 matches at 8 bases. This CDR3 spans 15 amino acids. The germline CDR1 and CDR2 sequences are MNHNY and SVGAGI (reference sequence). V was clipped by 5 bases and J by 5 bases; unmatched bases: 8. CDR3 in amino acids: CASSRGTRENNEQFF. CDR3 DNA sequence: TGTGCCAGCAGTCGCGGGACTAGAGAAAACAATGAGCAGTTCTTC.

This clone was seen a few times. This chain links TRBV21-1 with TRBJ2-5; the listed D gene, TRBD1, was not tested against the DNA. TRBV21-1 is a pseudogene locus. The CDR3 has 10 residues. The CDR3 reads CDDREETQYF. CDR3 DNA: TGCGACGACAGGGAAGAGACCCAGTACTTC.

The CDR3 DNA reads as TGTGCCAGCAGCTCCCAGCTCGATGAGCAGTTCTTC. This sequence encodes CASSSQLDEQFF. The V call is TRBV9, the J call TRBJ2-1; D unclear. CDR3 length equals 12 residues. Between the trimmed V and J ends, which lost 4 bases and 8 bases, there was a span of 10 bases. Germline values: CDR1 SGDLS, CDR2 YYNGEE. Full variable domain (rest looked up from reference TRBV9 and TRBJ2-1): DSGVTQTPKHLITATGQRVTLRCSPRSGDLSVYWYQQSLDQGLQFLIQYYNGEERAKGNILERFSAQQFPDLHSELNLSSLELGDSALYFCASSSQLDEQFFGPGTRLTVL.

A few counts support this clone. The rearrangement uses TRBV2 and TRBJ1-2, with TRBD1 identical over 7 bases. Trimming at V came to 8 bases and at J to 6 bases, leaving 3 bases not matched to a gene. This CDR3 contains 11 residues. Germline V gene lookup returns CDR1 SNHLY and CDR2 FYNNEI. CDR3 residues: CASGQADGYTF. For the CDR3, the DNA is TGTGCCAGCGGACAGGCTGATGGCTACACCTTC.